This T cell receptor (beta chain) appears in the sequencing data of a study of T cell responses to AZD1222 COVID-19 vaccine. The study, taken as a whole, reports: Clonal diversity may have been underestimated, and the donors were mostly white British, with more females than males.

This CDR3 spans 10 amino acids. Germline V CDR1 and CDR2: SNHLY, FYNNEI. V was trimmed by 11 bases and J by 10 bases, leaving 12 bases between them. Some clones are missing from TCRdb's copy, which holds only in-frame ones; the method was immunoSEQ multiplex PCR. Seen here are 90,000 to 120,000 clones, under 95% observed once, and the top ten hold under 25%. This clone has a handful of counts. Its antigen is undetermined. The sample consisted of peripheral blood, taken on day 0 of AZD1222 vaccination. This clonotype was sampled from an adult in good health. The chain is built from TRBV2 and TRBJ2-1, with D unresolved. The CDR3 loop reads CARWPGEQFF. The CDR3 DNA sequence: TGTGCCCGATGGCCGGGCGAGCAGTTCTTC.